This T cell receptor beta chain was sequenced for a study of T-cell reconstitution after alpha-beta-depleted transplantation in children. Construction of the TCRbeta library involved unique molecular identifiers. TCRdb analysed the PCR reads with MiXCR anew, one entry per CDR3 protein. The data show around 450,000 distinct CDR3 sequences, about 10% seen once. Study-wide findings and caveats: A year post-transplant, T-cell counts and diversity derived mostly from newly produced T cells.

This clonotype was seen a handful of times. Its cognate antigen is unknown. The sequences come from PBMCs, collected before TCRalphabeta/CD19-depleted stem cell transplant. The receptor comes from a child aged 2 to 15 with inherited bone marrow failure, due to receive a stem cell transplant.

This chain's CDR3 is CSVQRGRGSYEQYF. The CDR3 DNA follows: TGCAGTGTACAACGCGGGAGGGGTTCCTACGAGCAGTACTTC. This chain links TRBV20-1 with TRBJ2-7; 9 positions agree with TRBD2. This CDR3 comprises 14 residues. Trimming took 7 bases from V and 1 from J; bases not matched to a gene: 8. Germline CDR1 DFQATT, CDR2 SNEGSKA (reference sequence).